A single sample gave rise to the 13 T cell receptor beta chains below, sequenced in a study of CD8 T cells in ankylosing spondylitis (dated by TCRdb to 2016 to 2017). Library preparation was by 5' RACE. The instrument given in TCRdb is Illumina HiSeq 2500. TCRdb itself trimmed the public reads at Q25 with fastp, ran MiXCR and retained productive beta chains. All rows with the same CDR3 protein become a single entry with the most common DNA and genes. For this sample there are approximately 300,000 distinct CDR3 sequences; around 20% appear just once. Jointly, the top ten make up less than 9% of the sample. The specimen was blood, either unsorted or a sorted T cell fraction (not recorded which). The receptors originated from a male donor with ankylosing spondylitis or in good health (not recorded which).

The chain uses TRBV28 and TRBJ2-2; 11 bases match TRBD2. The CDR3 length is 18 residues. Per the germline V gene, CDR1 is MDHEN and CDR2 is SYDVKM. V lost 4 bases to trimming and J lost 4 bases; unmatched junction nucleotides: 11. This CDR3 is CASSSMRLAGTLTGELFF. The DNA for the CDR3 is TGTGCCAGCAGTTCTATGCGACTAGCGGGAACACTCACCGGGGAGCTGTTTTTT.

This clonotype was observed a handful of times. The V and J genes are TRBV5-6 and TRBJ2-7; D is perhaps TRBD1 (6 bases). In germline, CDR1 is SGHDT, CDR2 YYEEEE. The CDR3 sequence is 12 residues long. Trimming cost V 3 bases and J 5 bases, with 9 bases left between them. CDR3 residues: CASSWNRDEQYV. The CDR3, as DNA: TGTGCCAGCAGCTGGAACAGGGACGAGCAGTACGTC.

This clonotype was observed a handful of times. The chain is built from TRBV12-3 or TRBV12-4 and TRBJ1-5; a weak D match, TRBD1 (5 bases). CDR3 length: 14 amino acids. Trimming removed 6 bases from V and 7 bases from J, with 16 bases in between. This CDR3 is CASSTDGPGQPQHF. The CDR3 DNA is TGTGCCAGCAGCACGGACGGTCCAGGGCAGCCCCAGCATTTT.

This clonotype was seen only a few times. CDR3 DNA: TGCAGTGCTAGAGTAGCGGGAGGAGGACAAGAGACCCAGTACTTC. It is translated as CSARVAGGGQETQYF. The V and J genes are TRBV20-1 and TRBJ2-5; 10 nucleotides line up with TRBD2. The length of the CDR3 is 15 residues. CDR1 is DFQATT, CDR2 SNEGSKA, per germline (reference sequence). Trimming at V came to 1 base and at J to 2 bases, leaving 4 bases not matched to a gene.

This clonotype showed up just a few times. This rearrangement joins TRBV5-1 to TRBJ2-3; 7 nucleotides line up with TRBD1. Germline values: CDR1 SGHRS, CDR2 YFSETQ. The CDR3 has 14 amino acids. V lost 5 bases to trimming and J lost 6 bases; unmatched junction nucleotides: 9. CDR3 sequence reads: CASRNRGYADTQYF. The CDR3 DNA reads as TGCGCCAGCAGGAACAGGGGCTACGCGGATACGCAGTATTTT. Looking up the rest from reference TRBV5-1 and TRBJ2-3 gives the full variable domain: KAGVTQTPRYLIKTRGQQVTLSCSPISGHRSVSWYQQTPGQGLQFLFEYFSETQRNKGNFPGRFSGRQFSNSRSEMNVSTLELGDSALYLCASRNRGYADTQYFGPGTRLTVL.

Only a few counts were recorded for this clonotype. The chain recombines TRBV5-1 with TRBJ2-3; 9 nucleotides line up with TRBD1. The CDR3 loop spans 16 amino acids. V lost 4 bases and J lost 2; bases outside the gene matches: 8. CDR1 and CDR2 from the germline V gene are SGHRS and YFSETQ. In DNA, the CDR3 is TGCGCCAGCAGCACCGAAGACAGGGGGTTCACAGATACGCAGTATTTT. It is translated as CASSTEDRGFTDTQYF.

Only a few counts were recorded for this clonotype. The CDR3 here is CSATGDRGNNSPLHF. In nucleotides, the CDR3 is TGCAGTGCTACGGGAGACAGGGGGAATAATTCACCCCTCCACTTT. The chain employs TRBV20-1 and TRBJ1-6; 9 bases agree with TRBD1. The CDR3 runs to 15 residues. Germline V gene lookup returns CDR1 DFQATT and CDR2 SNEGSKA (reference sequence). J was trimmed by 5 bases and V by 4 bases; bases with no gene match: 6.

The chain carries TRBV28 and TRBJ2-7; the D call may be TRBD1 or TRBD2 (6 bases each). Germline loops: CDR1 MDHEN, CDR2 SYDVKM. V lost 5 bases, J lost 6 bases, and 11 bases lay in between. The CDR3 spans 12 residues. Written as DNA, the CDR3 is TGTGCCAGCAGTGTGACGGGGGCCGAGCAGTACGTC. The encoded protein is CASSVTGAEQYV.

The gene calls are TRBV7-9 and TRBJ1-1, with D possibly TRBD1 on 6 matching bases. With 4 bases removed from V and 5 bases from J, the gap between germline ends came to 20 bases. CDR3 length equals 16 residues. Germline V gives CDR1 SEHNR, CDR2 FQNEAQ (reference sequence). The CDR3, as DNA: TGTGCCAGCAGCTCCGCCGGCCAAGGGGGATATACTGAAGCTTTCTTT. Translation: CASSSAGQGGYTEAFF.

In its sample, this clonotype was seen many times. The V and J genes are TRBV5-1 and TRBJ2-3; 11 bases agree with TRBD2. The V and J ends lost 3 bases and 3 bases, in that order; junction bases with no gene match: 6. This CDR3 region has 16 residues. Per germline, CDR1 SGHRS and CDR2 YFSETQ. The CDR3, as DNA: TGCGCCAGCAGCTCCCTAGCGGGAGGTCGGACAGATACGCAGTATTTT. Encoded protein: CASSSLAGGRTDTQYF.

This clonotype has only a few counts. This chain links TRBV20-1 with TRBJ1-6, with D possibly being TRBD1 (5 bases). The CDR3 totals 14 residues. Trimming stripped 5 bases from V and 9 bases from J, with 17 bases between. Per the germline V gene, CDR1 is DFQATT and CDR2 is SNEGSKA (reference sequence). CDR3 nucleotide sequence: TGCAGTGCTGCAACCAACGCTAGGGGTTCACCCCTCCACTTT. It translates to CSAATNARGSPLHF.

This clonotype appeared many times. CDR3 residues: CASSLLPRGGYTF. The CDR3 bases are TGTGCCAGCAGCTTGCTGCCTAGGGGCGGCTACACCTTC. The rearrangement joins TRBV5-4 to TRBJ1-2, with a tentative D call TRBD1 (5 bases). With 1 base removed from V and 8 bases from J, the gap between germline ends came to 12 bases. The CDR3 has 13 amino acids. Germline V gives CDR1 SGHNT, CDR2 YYREEE (reference sequence).

The DNA of the CDR3 is TGTGCCAGCAGCTTGGATCCGGGACAACCTTACGAGCAGTACGTC. This codes for CASSLDPGQPYEQYV. The chain employs TRBV5-5 and TRBJ2-7; tentatively, D is TRBD1 (6 bases). This CDR3 is built from 15 residues. In germline, CDR1 is SGHKS, CDR2 YYEKEE (reference sequence). The germline V and J ends were trimmed by 0 bases and 4 bases, with 14 bases remaining between them.